Listed below are T cell receptor beta chains from one sample, sequenced in a study of blood T cell repertoires in COVID-19. Some clones are missing from TCRdb's copy, which holds only in-frame ones; the method was immunoSEQ multiplex PCR. The sample holds hundreds of thousands of clones, approximately 86% seen once. Sequencing used PBMCs or T cells enriched from blood (not recorded which). These receptors were obtained from a woman aged 18-30 years who had recovered from COVID-19. The CDR3 runs from the conserved cysteine through the conserved F or W. D genes are given only for firm matches. A clone size is listed for some rows: how often the clone was seen (once, few, many), or a class if it is expanded.

j_call: TRBJ1-6
clone_size: -
v_call: TRBV5-4
d_call: -
cdr3_aa: CASSLDRSRHSHF
cdr3_nt: TGTGCCAGCAGCTTGGATCGGTCCAGGCACTCCCACTTT

j_call: TRBJ2-7
clone_size: -
v_call: TRBV12-1
d_call: -
cdr3_aa: CASSLEHFFSYEQYF
cdr3_nt: TGTGCCAGCAGCTTAGAGCATTTTTTTTCCTACGAGCAGTACTTC

j_call: TRBJ2-6
clone_size: -
v_call: TRBV27
d_call: -
cdr3_aa: CASSFSQRNNVLTF
cdr3_nt: TGTGCCAGCAGTTTTTCTCAGCGCAACAACGTCCTGACTTTC

j_call: TRBJ2-5
clone_size: few
v_call: TRBV11-2
d_call: TRBD1
cdr3_aa: CASSQDRGEETQYF
cdr3_nt: TGTGCCAGCAGCCAAGACAGGGGTGAAGAGACCCAGTACTTC

j_call: TRBJ2-3
clone_size: -
v_call: TRBV30
d_call: -
cdr3_aa: CAWSGSSGHTDTQYF
cdr3_nt: TGTGCCTGGAGTGGTTCAAGTGGACACACAGATACGCAGTATTTT

j_call: TRBJ1-2
clone_size: -
v_call: TRBV24-1
d_call: TRBD1
cdr3_aa: CATSDRDSYGYTF
cdr3_nt: TGTGCCACCAGTGACCGGGACAGCTATGGCTACACCTTC

j_call: TRBJ1-1
clone_size: -
v_call: TRBV7-2
d_call: -
cdr3_aa: CASSLRGGQNTEAFF
cdr3_nt: TGTGCCAGCAGCCTAAGGGGGGGCCAGAACACTGAAGCTTTCTTT

j_call: TRBJ1-6
clone_size: -
v_call: TRBV19
d_call: -
cdr3_aa: CASSALGSSPLHF
cdr3_nt: TGTGCCAGTAGTGCGCTTGGTTCTTCACCCCTCCACTTT

j_call: TRBJ2-7
clone_size: -
v_call: TRBV15
d_call: -
cdr3_aa: CATSRPTTYEQYF
cdr3_nt: TGTGCCACCAGCAGACCAACAACCTACGAGCAGTACTTC

j_call: TRBJ1-4
clone_size: -
v_call: TRBV7-9
d_call: TRBD1
cdr3_aa: CASSSMDRGGKLFF
cdr3_nt: TGTGCCAGCAGCTCCATGGACAGGGGAGGAAAACTGTTTTTT

j_call: TRBJ2-7
clone_size: -
v_call: TRBV29-1
d_call: -
cdr3_aa: CSVRNGDPSYEQYF
cdr3_nt: TGCAGCGTACGAAACGGGGATCCCTCCTACGAGCAGTACTTC